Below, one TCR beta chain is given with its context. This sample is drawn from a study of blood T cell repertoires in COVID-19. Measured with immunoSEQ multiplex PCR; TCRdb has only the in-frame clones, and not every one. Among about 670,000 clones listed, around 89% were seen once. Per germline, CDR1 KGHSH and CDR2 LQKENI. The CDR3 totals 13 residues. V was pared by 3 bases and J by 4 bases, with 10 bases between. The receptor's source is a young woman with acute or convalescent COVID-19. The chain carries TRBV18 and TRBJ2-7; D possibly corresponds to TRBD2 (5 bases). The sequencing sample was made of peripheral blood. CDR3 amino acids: CASSPRDWYEQYF. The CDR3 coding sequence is TGTGCCAGCTCACCCCGGGATTGGTACGAGCAGTACTTC.